One T cell receptor beta chain is described in this entry. Germline trimming cut 10 bases from V and 3 bases from J; bases unmatched to any gene: 8. CDR3 size: 14 residues. Germline-derived CDR1 and CDR2 are KGHDR and SFDVKD. The study recruited people aged roughly 18 to 95 years across approximately 23 US areas. The data originate from a study of blood T cell repertoires in COVID-19. Study context: Acute-phase and convalescent COVID-19 samples originated in the United States, Italy and Spain. T cells, B-cell-depleted T cells, or PBMCs supplied cDNA or gDNA.

Methods used by the authors: Amplified reference gene primers provided the basis for estimating nucleated cell counts. Profiling relied on immunoSEQ multiplex PCR, and the TCRdb table lists in-frame clones only, not all of them. V, J and clone size are taken as reported in that table, and D and trimming were inferred from the DNA itself. The data show about 270,000 clones, around 89% seen once. Source material: PBMCs or T cells enriched from blood (not recorded which). The sequence was obtained from a young woman who had recovered from COVID-19. This chain links TRBV24-1 with TRBJ2-3, with 8 bases lining up with TRBD2. The CDR3 DNA follows: TGTGCCACGGCGGGGGGCGCGTGGACAGATACGCAGTATTTT. It encodes CATAGGAWTDTQYF.